This TCR beta chain was sequenced for a study of blood T cell repertoires in COVID-19. Turning to the study itself: Donors in the United States, Italy and Spain gave samples during acute or convalescent COVID-19. Sample material is recorded as cDNA or gDNA derived from T cells, B-cell-depleted T cells, or PBMCs.

This CDR3 comprises 15 residues. CDR1 ENHRY and CDR2 SYGVKD come from the germline V gene. V was pared by 7 bases and J by 2 bases, with 16 bases between. Study processing details: For nucleated cells, counts were estimated from reference gene primer amplification. The data were produced by immunoSEQ multiplex PCR, yet TCRdb's version contains in-frame clones alone and is incomplete. D and trimming come from the DNA, and the V and J calls and clone size come from that table. Among 75,000 to 90,000 clones listed, approximately 80% were seen once. The source material was peripheral blood. This TCR was recovered from a middle-aged woman with active or convalescent COVID-19. The J gene is TRBJ2-3, the V gene TRBV10-3; TRBD2 might be the D (5 bases). CDR3 sequence reads: CAITAGLKTTDTQYF. CDR3 DNA sequence: TGTGCCATCACGGCGGGTCTCAAGACCACAGATACGCAGTATTTT.